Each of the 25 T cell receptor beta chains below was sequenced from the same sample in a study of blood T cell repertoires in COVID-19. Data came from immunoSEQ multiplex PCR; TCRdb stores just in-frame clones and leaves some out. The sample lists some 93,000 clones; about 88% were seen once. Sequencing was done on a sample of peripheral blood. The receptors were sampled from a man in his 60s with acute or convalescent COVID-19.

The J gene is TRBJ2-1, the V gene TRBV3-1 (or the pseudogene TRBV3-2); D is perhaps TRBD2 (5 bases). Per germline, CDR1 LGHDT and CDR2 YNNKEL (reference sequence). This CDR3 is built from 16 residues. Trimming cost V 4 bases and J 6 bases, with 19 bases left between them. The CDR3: CASSPSWRLVTNEQFF. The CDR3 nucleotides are TGTGCCAGCAGCCCCTCTTGGAGGCTAGTAACCAATGAGCAGTTCTTC.

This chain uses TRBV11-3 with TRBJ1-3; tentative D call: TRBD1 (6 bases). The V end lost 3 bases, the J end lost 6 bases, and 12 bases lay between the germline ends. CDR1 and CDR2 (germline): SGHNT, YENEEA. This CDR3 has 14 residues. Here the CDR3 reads CASSLGTPKNTIYF. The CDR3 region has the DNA TGTGCCAGCAGCTTGGGGACACCGAAAAACACCATATATTTT.

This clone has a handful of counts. CDR3 sequence: CASSLYQGKNYGYTF. The CDR3 bases are TGTGCCAGCAGCTTGTATCAGGGGAAGAACTATGGCTACACCTTC. The chain couples TRBV5-6 to TRBJ1-2; a weak D match, TRBD1 (6 bases). The ends were cut back, 1 base at V and 2 bases at J, with 12 bases in the middle. In germline, CDR1 is SGHDT, CDR2 YYEEEE. This CDR3 has 15 amino acids. Complete variable domain (other parts from reference TRBV5-6 and TRBJ1-2): DAGVTQSPTHLIKTRGQQVTLRCSPKSGHDTVSWYQQALGQGPQFIFQYYEEEERQRGNFPDRFSGHQFPNYSSELNVNALLLGDSALYLCASSLYQGKNYGYTFGSGTRLTVV.

The CDR3 coding sequence is TGTGCCAGCAGTTACCCGGACAGGTTACTCACCGGGGAGCTGTTTTTT. This gives the protein CASSYPDRLLTGELFF. This chain links TRBV6-2 or TRBV6-3 with TRBJ2-2, with 7 bases lining up with TRBD1. In germline, CDR1 is MNHEY, CDR2 SVGEGT. This CDR3 has 16 residues. The junction had 7 bases not matched to a gene; V was cut back by 2 bases and J by 4 bases.

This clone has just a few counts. This chain's CDR3 is CASSQQSTGELFF. The CDR3 nucleotides read TGTGCCAGCAGCCAACAAAGCACCGGGGAGCTGTTTTTT. The V gene is TRBV12-3 or TRBV12-4, the J gene TRBJ2-2; D gene uncertain. The CDR3 spans 13 residues. Trimming shortened V by 6 bases and J by 4 bases, and 9 bases separated the two germline ends.

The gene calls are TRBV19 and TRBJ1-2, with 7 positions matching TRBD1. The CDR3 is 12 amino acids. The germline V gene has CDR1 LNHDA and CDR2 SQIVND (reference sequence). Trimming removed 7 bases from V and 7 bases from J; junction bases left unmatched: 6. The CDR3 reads CASTSTGTGYTF. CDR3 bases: TGTGCCAGTACCTCGACAGGGACTGGCTACACCTTC.

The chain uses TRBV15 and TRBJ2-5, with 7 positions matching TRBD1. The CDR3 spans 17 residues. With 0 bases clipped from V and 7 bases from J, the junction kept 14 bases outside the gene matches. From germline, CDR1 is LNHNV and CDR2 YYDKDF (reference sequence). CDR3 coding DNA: TGTGCCACCAGCAGAGATTTCGGACAGGCCTCAGGTGGGACCCAGTACTTC. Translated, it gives CATSRDFGQASGGTQYF.

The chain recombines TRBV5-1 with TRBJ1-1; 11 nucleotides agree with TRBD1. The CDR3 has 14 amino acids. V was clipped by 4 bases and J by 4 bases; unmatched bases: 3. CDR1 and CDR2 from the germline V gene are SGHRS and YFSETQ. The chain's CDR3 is CASSPGTGGTEAFF. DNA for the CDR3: TGCGCCAGCAGCCCCGGGACAGGGGGCACTGAAGCTTTCTTT.

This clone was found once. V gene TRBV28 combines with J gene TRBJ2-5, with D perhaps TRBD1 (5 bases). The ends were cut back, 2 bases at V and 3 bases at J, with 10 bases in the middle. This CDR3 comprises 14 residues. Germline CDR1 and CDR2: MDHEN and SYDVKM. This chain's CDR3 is CASSLLGQEETQYF. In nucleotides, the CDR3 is TGTGCCAGCAGTTTACTAGGACAAGAAGAGACCCAGTACTTC.

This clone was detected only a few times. For the CDR3, the DNA is TGTGCCAGCCAAACGGGAAGGGACACTGAAGCTTTCTTT. Translating gives CASQTGRDTEAFF. J is TRBJ1-1 and V is TRBV2, with D unresolved. The V end lost 8 bases, the J end lost 3 bases, and 13 bases lay between the germline ends. There are 13 residues in the CDR3. CDR1 and CDR2 (germline): SNHLY, FYNNEI.

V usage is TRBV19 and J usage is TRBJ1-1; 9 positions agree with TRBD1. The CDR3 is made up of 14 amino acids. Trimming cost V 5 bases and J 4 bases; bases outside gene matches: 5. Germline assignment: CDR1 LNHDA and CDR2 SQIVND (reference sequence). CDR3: CASSPRQGGTEAFF. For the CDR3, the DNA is TGTGCCAGTAGTCCCCGACAGGGGGGCACTGAAGCTTTCTTT.

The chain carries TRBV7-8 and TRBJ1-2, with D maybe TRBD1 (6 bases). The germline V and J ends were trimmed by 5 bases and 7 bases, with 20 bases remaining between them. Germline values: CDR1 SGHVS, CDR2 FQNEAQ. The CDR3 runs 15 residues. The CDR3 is CASSRGAPPASGYTF. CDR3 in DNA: TGTGCCAGCAGCCGGGGGGCACCACCGGCCTCTGGCTACACCTTC.

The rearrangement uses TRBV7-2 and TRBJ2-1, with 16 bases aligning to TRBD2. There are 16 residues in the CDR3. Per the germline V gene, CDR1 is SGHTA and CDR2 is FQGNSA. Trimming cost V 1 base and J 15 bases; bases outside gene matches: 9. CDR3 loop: CASSLEGTSGRGPGFF. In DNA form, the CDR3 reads TGTGCCAGCAGCTTAGAGGGGACTAGCGGGAGGGGACCTGGGTTCTTC.

CDR3 sequence (DNA): TGTGCCAGCGGCCGGAGGAGGAACACTGAAGCTTTCTTT. Protein product: CASGRRRNTEAFF. The chain has TRBV27 and TRBJ1-1; D gene unclear. The germline V and J ends were trimmed by 8 bases and 1 base, with 11 bases remaining between them. The CDR3 contains 13 residues. From germline, CDR1 is MNHEY and CDR2 SMNVEV (reference sequence).

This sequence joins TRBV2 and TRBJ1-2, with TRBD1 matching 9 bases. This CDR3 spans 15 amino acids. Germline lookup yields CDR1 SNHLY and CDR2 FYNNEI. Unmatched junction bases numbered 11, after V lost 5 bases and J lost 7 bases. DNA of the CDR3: TGTGCCAGCAGTCCCACTGACAGGGGGTATAGTGGCTACACCTTC. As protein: CASSPTDRGYSGYTF.

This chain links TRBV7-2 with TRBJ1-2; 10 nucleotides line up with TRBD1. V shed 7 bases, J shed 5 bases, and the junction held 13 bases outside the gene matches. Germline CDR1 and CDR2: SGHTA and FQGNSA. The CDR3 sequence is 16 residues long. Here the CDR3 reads CASTVGGQGVHYGYTF. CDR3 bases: TGTGCCAGCACCGTTGGAGGACAGGGGGTCCATTATGGCTACACCTTC.

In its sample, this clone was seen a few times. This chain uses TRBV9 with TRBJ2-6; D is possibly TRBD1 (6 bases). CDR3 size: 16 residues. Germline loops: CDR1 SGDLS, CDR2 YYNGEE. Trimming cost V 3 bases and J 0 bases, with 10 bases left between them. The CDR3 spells CASSGTGSSGANVLTF. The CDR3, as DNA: TGTGCCAGCAGCGGAACAGGGTCCTCTGGGGCCAACGTCCTGACTTTC. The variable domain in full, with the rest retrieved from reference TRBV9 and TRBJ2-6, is DSGVTQTPKHLITATGQRVTLRCSPRSGDLSVYWYQQSLDQGLQFLIQYYNGEERAKGNILERFSAQQFPDLHSELNLSSLELGDSALYFCASSGTGSSGANVLTFGAGSRLTVL.

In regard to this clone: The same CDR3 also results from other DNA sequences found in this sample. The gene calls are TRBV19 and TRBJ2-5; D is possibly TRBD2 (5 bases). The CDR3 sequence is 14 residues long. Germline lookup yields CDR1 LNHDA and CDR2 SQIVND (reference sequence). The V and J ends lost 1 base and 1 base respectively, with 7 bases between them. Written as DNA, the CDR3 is TGTGCCAGTAGTATAGGCCGGGGCCAAGAGACCCAGTACTTC. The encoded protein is CASSIGRGQETQYF.

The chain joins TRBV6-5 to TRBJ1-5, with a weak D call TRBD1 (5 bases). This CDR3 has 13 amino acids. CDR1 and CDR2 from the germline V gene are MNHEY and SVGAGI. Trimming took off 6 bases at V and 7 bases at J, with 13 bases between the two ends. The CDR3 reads CASSIRQFQPQHF. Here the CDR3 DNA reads TGTGCCAGCAGCATAAGACAGTTCCAGCCCCAGCATTTT.

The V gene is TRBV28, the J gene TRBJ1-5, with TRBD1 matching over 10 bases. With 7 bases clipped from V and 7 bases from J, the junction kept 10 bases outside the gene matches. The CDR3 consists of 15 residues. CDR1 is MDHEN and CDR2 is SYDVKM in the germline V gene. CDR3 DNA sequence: TGTGCCAGCACCCCGACAGGGGGCAGAGGGCAGCCCCAGCATTTT. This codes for CASTPTGGRGQPQHF.

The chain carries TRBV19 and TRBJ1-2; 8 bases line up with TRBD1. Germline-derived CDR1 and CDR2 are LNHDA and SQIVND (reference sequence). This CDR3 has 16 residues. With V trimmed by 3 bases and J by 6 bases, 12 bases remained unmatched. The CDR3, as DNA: TGTGCCAGTAGTATGGCAATTGGGACAGGCCACAATGGCTACACCTTC. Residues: CASSMAIGTGHNGYTF. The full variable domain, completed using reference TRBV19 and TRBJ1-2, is DGGITQSPKYLFRKEGQNVTLSCEQNLNHDAMYWYRQDPGQGLRLIYYSQIVNDFQKGDIAEGYSVSREKKESFPLTVTSAQKNPTAFYLCASSMAIGTGHNGYTFGSGTRLTVV.

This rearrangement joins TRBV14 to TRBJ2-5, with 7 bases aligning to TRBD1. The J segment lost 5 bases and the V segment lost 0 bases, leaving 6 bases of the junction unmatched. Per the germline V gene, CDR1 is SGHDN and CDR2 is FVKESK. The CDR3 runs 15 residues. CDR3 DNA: TGTGCCAGCAGCCAAGAAGGGGGCCGTTATGAGACCCAGTACTTC. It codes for CASSQEGGRYETQYF.

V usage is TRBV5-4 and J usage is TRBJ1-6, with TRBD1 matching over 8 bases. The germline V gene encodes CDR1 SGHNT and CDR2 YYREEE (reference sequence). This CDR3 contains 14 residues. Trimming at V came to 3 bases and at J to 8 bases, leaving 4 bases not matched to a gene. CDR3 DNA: TGTGCCAGCAGCTCACAGGGGGGTGATTCACCCCTCCACTTT. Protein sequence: CASSSQGGDSPLHF.

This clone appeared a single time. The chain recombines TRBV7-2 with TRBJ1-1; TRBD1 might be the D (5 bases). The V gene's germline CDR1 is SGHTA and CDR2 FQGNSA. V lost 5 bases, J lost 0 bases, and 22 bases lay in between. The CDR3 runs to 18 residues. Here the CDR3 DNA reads TGTGCCAGCAGCGGGGCCCGGGGGTCACTCCCTATGAACACTGAAGCTTTCTTT. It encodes CASSGARGSLPMNTEAFF.

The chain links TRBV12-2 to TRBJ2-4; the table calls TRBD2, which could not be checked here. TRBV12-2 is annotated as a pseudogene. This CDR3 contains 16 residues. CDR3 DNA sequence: TGTGCAAGTCGCTTAGAGGATAGCCGAGCCAAAAACATTCAGTACTTC. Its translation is CASRLEDSRAKNIQYF.